This T cell receptor beta chain was captured in a study of preoperative IRX-2 immunotherapy in early breast cancer. This clone was seen only once. The CDR3 loop spans 15 amino acids. Treatment in this sample: preoperative locoregional IRX-2 cytokine immunotherapy. Preoperative locoregional IRX-2 cytokine immunotherapy was tested in the phase Ib source study. Clones were read by immunoSEQ multiplex PCR, and TCRdb kept only the in-frame ones, dropping some. This sample yields fewer than 30,000 clones, of which 90% are seen a single time; 9.8% belongs to the top ten. V gene TRBV21-1 combines with J gene TRBJ1-5. TRBV21-1 is a known pseudogene. This specimen was collected from a patient treated with IRX-2 immunotherapy. The clonotype originates from a human donor with breast cancer. CDR3 amino acids: CASSPRRGPNQPQHF. CDR3 DNA: TGTGCCAGCAGCCCCAGGCGCGGGCCTAATCAGCCCCAGCATTTT.